Sequencing of this T cell receptor beta chain was carried out in a study of blood T cell repertoires in COVID-19. Study as a whole: Researchers got acute and convalescent COVID-19 samples from the United States, Italy and Spain. The analysed material was cDNA or gDNA that came from T cells, B-cell-depleted T cells, or PBMCs.

Germline CDR1 SGHTA, CDR2 FQGNSA. This CDR3 comprises 14 residues. V lost 1 base to trimming and J lost 4 bases, with 10 bases between them. Patients from Seattle were sampled longitudinally, starting during active infection. Clones were sequenced by immunoSEQ multiplex PCR, and TCRdb holds only the in-frame ones, with some missing. The sample consists of hundreds of thousands of clones, about nine tenths of them appearing once. The chain employs TRBV7-2 and TRBJ2-5; D is possibly TRBD1 (6 bases). The TCR was taken from a woman under 40 with COVID-19, enrolled during active disease. Input material: peripheral blood. The CDR3 bases are TGTGCCAGCAGCTTAGTCAGCAGGGGAGAGACCCAGTACTTC. Residues: CASSLVSRGETQYF. The complete variable domain, with remaining parts taken from reference TRBV7-2 and TRBJ2-5, reads GAGVSQSPSNKVTEKGKDVELRCDPISGHTALYWYRQSLGQGLEFLIYFQGNSAPDKSGLPSDRFSAERTGGSVSTLTIQRTQQEDSAVYLCASSLVSRGETQYFGPGTRLLVL.